There are many counts of the clone carrying this TCR beta chain. What it recognizes is unknown. Germline values: CDR1 MDHEN, CDR2 SYDVKM. The CDR3 spans 14 residues. Trimming cost V 5 bases and J 5 bases, with 13 bases left between them. The record originates from a study of T cells in Graves' hyperthyroidism and ophthalmopathy. Study overall: Blood was drawn when the patient was first diagnosed and still untreated.

Regarding the study as a whole: In validation, the model predicted ophthalmopathy. These predictions came a median roughly seven months before onset. Separating ophthalmopathy from stable hyperthyroidism was achieved by a 13 V-J model.

Template material for amplifying TCR beta CDR3 regions consisted of RNA transcripts. Researchers ran a first-round RT-PCR on the TCR CDR3 using the HTBI primer set. TCRdb independently ran MiXCR on the multiplex PCR reads; one entry per CDR3 protein. The table has about 530,000 distinct CDR3 sequences, about 15% seen once. The chain carries TRBV28 and TRBJ1-5, with a tentative D call TRBD1 (6 bases). The sequenced sample consisted of blood. The sequence derives from a young woman with Graves' ophthalmopathy. CDR3 DNA sequence: TGTGCCAGCAGTCTGGGGGACACCTATCAGCCCCAGCATTTT. It is translated as CASSLGDTYQPQHF.